Listed here are 28 T cell receptor beta chains from one sample, sequenced in a study of blood T cell repertoires in COVID-19. Assay used: immunoSEQ multiplex PCR; TCRdb lists only in-frame clones, some missing. Of around 140,000 clones listed, around 90% were seen once; the top ten hold about 1.7%. Sequenced material: peripheral blood. These receptors all stem from a man between 65 and 85 years old with acute or convalescent COVID-19.

The chain has TRBV12-3 or TRBV12-4 and TRBJ1-1; D is ambiguous. The CDR3 spans 10 residues. V was clipped by 1 base and J by 11 bases, with 5 bases between them. The CDR3 DNA is TGTGCCAGCAGTTTAGAGAGGGCTTTCTTT. Protein product: CASSLERAFF.

In its sample, this clone was seen once. The rearrangement uses TRBV5-4 and TRBJ2-3; the D gene is possibly TRBD1 (6 bases). The V end lost 4 bases, the J end lost 4 bases, and 16 bases lay between the germline ends. This CDR3 comprises 15 residues. Germline assignment: CDR1 SGHNT and CDR2 YYREEE (reference sequence). The DNA for the CDR3 is TGTGCCAGCAGCACTCCAGGGGTATCAGCAGATACGCAGTATTTT. As protein: CASSTPGVSADTQYF.

This chain connects TRBV7-9 to TRBJ2-5; perhaps TRBD2 as D (5 bases). From germline, CDR1 is SEHNR and CDR2 FQNEAQ (reference sequence). The CDR3 spans 14 residues. Trimming left V 0 bases short and J 2 bases short, with 7 bases between. CDR3 sequence: CASSLATGQETQYF. In DNA, the CDR3 is TGTGCCAGCAGCTTAGCGACGGGGCAAGAGACCCAGTACTTC.

The rearrangement joins TRBV5-1 to TRBJ1-3, with D maybe TRBD1 (6 bases). Germline-derived CDR1 and CDR2 are SGHRS and YFSETQ. The V end was cut by 5 bases, the J end by 0 bases, with 18 bases between. The CDR3 is 17 residues long. This CDR3 is CASRSGQPAISGNTIYF. CDR3 DNA sequence: TGCGCCAGCAGATCCGGACAGCCTGCTATCTCTGGAAACACCATATATTTT.

The J gene is TRBJ2-6, the V gene TRBV6-2 or TRBV6-3; D possibly corresponds to TRBD1 (7 bases). The CDR3 is made up of 18 amino acids. Germline values: CDR1 MNHEY, CDR2 SVGEGT. Trimming removed 7 bases from V and 1 base from J, with 20 bases in between. CDR3 protein: CASTPGQIGGSGANVLTF. The CDR3, as DNA: TGTGCCAGCACCCCGGGACAGATCGGGGGTTCTGGGGCCAACGTCCTGACTTTC.

Here the CDR3 reads CASSSTGTGVIYEQYF. The DNA for the CDR3 is TGTGCCAGTAGTTCCACCGGGACAGGGGTCATATACGAGCAGTACTTC. The V call is TRBV19, the J call TRBJ2-7; 10 bases map to TRBD1. The CDR3 length is 16 residues. Trimming took 5 bases from V and 4 from J; bases not matched to a gene: 11. Germline lookup yields CDR1 LNHDA and CDR2 SQIVND (reference sequence).

This clone was seen more than once but under ten times. J is TRBJ1-1 and V is TRBV5-6; no definite D call. Deletions cut 3 bases from V and 1 base from J, with 19 bases between. Germline CDR1 is SGHDT and CDR2 is YYEEEE. This CDR3 has 17 residues. CDR3 loop: CASSSRVEWGKNTEAFF. The CDR3, as DNA: TGTGCCAGCAGCTCGAGGGTGGAGTGGGGAAAGAACACTGAAGCTTTCTTT. The full variable domain, completed using reference TRBV5-6 and TRBJ1-1, is DAGVTQSPTHLIKTRGQQVTLRCSPKSGHDTVSWYQQALGQGPQFIFQYYEEEERQRGNFPDRFSGHQFPNYSSELNVNALLLGDSALYLCASSSRVEWGKNTEAFFGQGTRLTVV.

The chain employs TRBV28 and TRBJ1-4, with TRBD1 matching over 8 bases. The CDR3 is made up of 15 amino acids. Germline loops: CDR1 MDHEN, CDR2 SYDVKM. V lost 5 bases, J lost 8 bases, and 10 bases stayed unmatched. CDR3 coding DNA: TGTGCCAGCAGTCGGACAGGGCGGGAGTCCGAAAAACTGTTTTTT. Translated: CASSRTGRESEKLFF.

The rearrangement uses TRBV7-2 and TRBJ2-5; D is uncertain. Germline V CDR1 and CDR2: SGHTA, FQGNSA. V lost 1 base and J lost 4, with 7 bases in between. CDR3 size: 13 residues. In DNA form, the CDR3 reads TGTGCCAGCAGCTTAGGACTGTTAGAGACCCAGTACTTC. The encoded protein is CASSLGLLETQYF.

The chain is built from TRBV5-1 and TRBJ2-7, with 8 bases fitting TRBD2. The CDR3 covers 16 residues. The V gene end was trimmed by 2 bases and the J gene end by 3 bases; junction bases not matched to a gene: 10. CDR1 is SGHRS and CDR2 is YFSETQ in the germline V gene. CDR3 coding DNA: TGCGCCAGCAGCTTCGGGAGGGGAGGGGACCTCTACGAGCAGTACTTC. It yields the protein CASSFGRGGDLYEQYF.

This clone was recorded once. The V call is TRBV7-2, the J call TRBJ1-2; the D is unclear. The V gene lost 5 bases and the J gene lost 3 bases, with 16 bases spanning the gap. CDR1 SGHTA and CDR2 FQGNSA come from the germline V gene. This CDR3 comprises 15 residues. The CDR3: CASSPFDAGDYGYTF. CDR3 coding DNA: TGTGCCAGCAGCCCTTTCGACGCGGGAGACTATGGCTACACCTTC.

The rearrangement joins TRBV9 to TRBJ1-6, with TRBD1 as a possible D gene (5 bases). Trimming shortened V by 4 bases and J by 6 bases, and 14 bases separated the two germline ends. CDR3 length: 15 amino acids. The germline V gene encodes CDR1 SGDLS and CDR2 YYNGEE. The CDR3 DNA sequence: TGTGCCAGCAGCCCCCGTAATAGGGGTAATTCACCCCTCCACTTT. Protein sequence: CASSPRNRGNSPLHF.

Points on this clone: The same CDR3 can be traced to other DNA sequences in this sample. V and J are TRBV19 and TRBJ2-2, with 8 bases identical to TRBD1. The CDR3 length is 15 residues. Trimming took 4 bases from V and 5 from J; bases not matched to a gene: 6. CDR1 and CDR2 from the germline V gene are LNHDA and SQIVND (reference sequence). CDR3 in DNA: TGTGCCAGTAGTACAGGACAGGGAAAAACCGGGGAGCTGTTTTTT. This gives the protein CASSTGQGKTGELFF.

V gene TRBV6-5 combines with J gene TRBJ2-7; TRBD1 matches at 9 bases. Germline assignment: CDR1 MNHEY and CDR2 SVGAGI. With 7 bases clipped from V and 3 bases from J, the junction kept 10 bases outside the gene matches. The CDR3 contains 15 residues. The CDR3 region is CASTRQEGQGYEQYF. The CDR3 DNA reads TGTGCCAGCACTCGCCAGGAGGGACAGGGCTACGAGCAGTACTTC.

The J gene is TRBJ1-2, the V gene TRBV19, with 7 positions matching TRBD1. V shed 8 bases, J shed 4 bases, and the junction held 10 bases outside the gene matches. Germline loops: CDR1 LNHDA, CDR2 SQIVND (reference sequence). The CDR3 loop spans 14 amino acids. The CDR3 region has the DNA TGTGCCAGTCTAGGGACAGCACCACCCTATGGCTACACCTTC. Translating gives CASLGTAPPYGYTF.

The chain recombines TRBV5-4 with TRBJ1-2; D might be TRBD1 (5 bases). Trimming removed 3 bases at V and 4 bases at J, with 16 bases between. Germline V lookup: CDR1 SGHNT, CDR2 YYREEE (reference sequence). This CDR3 has 15 amino acids. The CDR3 DNA reads TGTGCCAGCAGCTCCCCCGGACAAGATCGCTATGGCTACACCTTC. It translates to CASSSPGQDRYGYTF. Full variable domain (missing parts from reference TRBV5-4 and TRBJ1-2): ETGVTQSPTHLIKTRGQQVTLRCSSQSGHNTVSWYQQALGQGPQFIFQYYREEENGRGNFPPRFSGLQFPNYSSELNVNALELDDSALYLCASSSPGQDRYGYTFGSGTRLTVV.

The chain uses TRBV6-5 and TRBJ1-2, with a possible D match to TRBD1 (5 bases). The CDR3 runs 13 residues. The germline gives CDR1 MNHEY, CDR2 SVGAGI. Trimming took off 6 bases at V and 7 bases at J, with 15 bases between the two ends. The CDR3 bases are TGTGCCAGCAGCGGGGGTTATTACGGTGGCTACACCTTC. Amino acids: CASSGGYYGGYTF.

The chain has TRBV6-4 and TRBJ1-6, with D possibly TRBD1 on 6 matching bases. Germline V lookup: CDR1 MRHNA, CDR2 SNTAGT. Trimming took off 2 bases at V and 10 bases at J, with 15 bases between the two ends. There are 15 residues in the CDR3. The CDR3 sequence is CASSDRGGRGSPLHF. The CDR3 DNA follows: TGTGCCAGCAGTGACCGAGGGGGAAGGGGATCACCCCTCCACTTT.

V is TRBV5-1 and J is TRBJ1-4; a possible D gene is TRBD1 (6 bases). V was trimmed by 4 bases and J by 7 bases, leaving 17 bases between them. The CDR3 runs 15 residues. The germline CDR1 and CDR2 sequences are SGHRS and YFSETQ. The CDR3 DNA follows: TGCGCCAGCAGCCCCACAGGGATCGAGGGTGAAAAACTGTTTTTT. Amino acids: CASSPTGIEGEKLFF.

This rearrangement joins TRBV29-1 to TRBJ2-1, with D uncertain. V lost 8 bases and J lost 9, with 14 bases in between. Germline loops: CDR1 SQVTM, CDR2 ANQGSEA. The CDR3 contains 11 residues. Here the CDR3 DNA reads TGCAGCTCAGGCTACAGCACTGAGCAGTTCTTC. Its translation: CSSGYSTEQFF.

This chain joins TRBV27 and TRBJ2-1; D remains unclear. The V end lost 3 bases, the J end lost 7 bases, and 13 bases lay between the germline ends. Germline V gene lookup returns CDR1 MNHEY and CDR2 SMNVEV (reference sequence). The CDR3 is 14 residues long. CDR3 sequence (DNA): TGTGCCAGCAGTTTCTCCAGGATTACTAATGAGCAGTTCTTC. It is translated as CASSFSRITNEQFF.

This rearrangement joins TRBV7-9 to TRBJ2-2; D call uncertain. The V gene's germline CDR1 is SEHNR and CDR2 FQNEAQ (reference sequence). V lost 1 base to trimming and J lost 5 bases, with 14 bases between them. The CDR3 sequence is 16 residues long. The CDR3 DNA sequence: TGTGCCAGCAGCTTAGGAGCCCAGGCTAAGACCGGGGAGCTGTTTTTT. Residues: CASSLGAQAKTGELFF. Variable domain in full (rest from reference TRBV7-9 and TRBJ2-2): DTGVSQNPRHKITKRGQNVTFRCDPISEHNRLYWYRQTLGQGPEFLTYFQNEAQLEKSRLLSDRFSAERPKGSFSTLEIQRTEQGDSAMYLCASSLGAQAKTGELFFGEGSRLTVL.

CDR3 amino acids: CASSLAGQGGGYTF. CDR3 nucleotide sequence: TGTGCCAGCAGCTTAGCCGGACAGGGAGGGGGCTACACCTTC. J is TRBJ1-2 and V is TRBV7-9, with 8 nucleotides matching TRBD1. Germline CDR1 SEHNR, CDR2 FQNEAQ (reference sequence). The junction had 5 bases not matched to a gene; V was cut back by 0 bases and J by 8 bases. The CDR3 loop spans 14 amino acids. The full variable domain, its missing parts supplied by reference TRBV7-9 and TRBJ1-2, is DTGVSQNPRHKITKRGQNVTFRCDPISEHNRLYWYRQTLGQGPEFLTYFQNEAQLEKSRLLSDRFSAERPKGSFSTLEIQRTEQGDSAMYLCASSLAGQGGGYTFGSGTRLTVV.

The chain combines TRBV7-2 with TRBJ2-7; D perhaps matches TRBD2 (7 bases). The CDR3 covers 15 residues. The V end lost 1 base, the J end lost 5 bases, and 15 bases lay between the germline ends. Germline-derived CDR1 and CDR2 are SGHTA and FQGNSA. The CDR3 DNA follows: TGTGCCAGCAGCTTAGGATCGCGGGGGCGCAACGAGCAGTACTTC. This translates into CASSLGSRGRNEQYF.

This chain joins TRBV6-1 and TRBJ2-1; 8 bases are shared with TRBD2. The junction had 8 bases not matched to a gene; V was cut back by 4 bases and J by 0 bases. Per the germline V gene, CDR1 is MNHNS and CDR2 is SASEGT. CDR3 length: 17 amino acids. The CDR3 loop reads CASSVLAVSSSYNEQFF. CDR3 in DNA: TGTGCCAGCAGTGTACTAGCGGTCTCATCCTCCTACAATGAGCAGTTCTTC.

The chain couples TRBV11-2 to TRBJ2-7; the D gene is possibly TRBD2 (5 bases). Germline V CDR1 and CDR2: SGHAT, FQNNGV. Trimming shortened V by 0 bases and J by 4 bases, and 10 bases separated the two germline ends. The CDR3 is made up of 14 amino acids. The CDR3 reads CASSLDGLIYEQYF. The DNA for the CDR3 is TGTGCCAGCAGCTTAGATGGACTGATTTACGAGCAGTACTTC.

The chain carries TRBV27 and TRBJ1-1; TRBD1 matches 10 bases. The CDR3 has 15 amino acids. The V and J ends lost 5 bases and 1 base, in that order; junction bases with no gene match: 4. Germline V gene lookup returns CDR1 MNHEY and CDR2 SMNVEV (reference sequence). CDR3 sequence (DNA): TGTGCCAGCAGTCCCGGGGACAGGGGGAACACTGAAGCTTTCTTT. This codes for CASSPGDRGNTEAFF.

This chain connects TRBV10-2 to TRBJ1-2; no reliable D call. This CDR3 is 13 amino acids long. Trimming took off 0 bases at V and 7 bases at J, with 9 bases between the two ends. CDR1 is WSHSY and CDR2 is SAAADI in the germline V gene. The CDR3 sequence: CASSESSGSGYTF. In DNA, the CDR3 is TGCGCCAGCAGTGAGTCGTCAGGCTCTGGCTACACCTTC.